A selection of T cell receptor beta chains follows, all from one sample in a study of CD8 T cells in Susac syndrome. MiXCR was run by TCRdb on the immunoSEQ multiplex PCR reads, yielding one entry per CDR3 protein. Among around 150,000 distinct CDR3 sequences listed, approximately 95% were seen once. The sequenced material came from CD4+ T cells from PBMCs. These receptors all stem from a human donor with Susac syndrome. CDR3s include the opening cysteine and the closing phenylalanine or tryptophan. The D gene is left open where the match is weak. Clone size is given for some rows only: seen once, a few or many times, or a class if the clone is expanded.

j_call d_call v_call clone_size cdr3_nt cdr3_aa
TRBJ1-2 NA TRBV20-1 once TGCAGTGCTCTCCGGACAAAGGGCGGGTCCGGTGGTGGCTACACCTTC CSALRTKGGSGGGYTF
TRBJ1-2 NA TRBV4-2 NA TGTGCCAGCAGCCAAGATCCCAAGGACCTCCTCTATGGCTACACCTTC CASSQDPKDLLYGYTF
TRBJ2-1 NA TRBV21-1 NA TGTGCCAGCAGCAAAGGACGGGGACTAGCGCCACCCGAGCAGTTCTTC CASSKGRGLAPPEQFF
TRBJ1-1 NA TRBV30 NA TGTGCCTGGGCCCCAAGGGCTGAAGCTTTCTTT CAWAPRAEAFF
TRBJ2-1 TRBD2 TRBV20-1 NA TGCAGTGCTAGTGCCCTAGCGGGAGGAGTATGGGATGAGCAGTTCTTC CSASALAGGVWDEQFF
TRBJ1-6 NA TRBV7-2 NA TGTGCCAGCAGCTTAGAATTTGGGAGTCATAATTCACCCCTCCACTTT CASSLEFGSHNSPLHF
TRBJ1-2 TRBD1 TRBV12-3/TRBV12-4 NA TGTGCCAGCAGTGCCGGACAGGGCAGAGCTAACTATGGCTACACCTTC CASSAGQGRANYGYTF
TRBJ1-1 NA TRBV4-1 NA TGCGCCAGCAGCCAAGTCGGTGCGGGCAGAGTCGCTGAAGCTTTCTTT CASSQVGAGRVAEAFF
TRBJ1-5 NA TRBV30 NA TGTGCCTGGAGTGTGGGTGACAATCAGCCCCAGCATTTT CAWSVGDNQPQHF
TRBJ2-7 NA TRBV14 NA TGTGCCAGCAGGGGTCTCGGCTACGAGCAGTACTTC CASRGLGYEQYF
TRBJ2-5 NA TRBV6-5 NA TGTGCCAGCCGCGAGGGACCCGCGACCCAGTACTTC CASREGPATQYF
TRBJ1-5 TRBD1 TRBV28 NA TGTGCCAGCACTACTAAGGAGACCGGGACAGGGCGTCAGCCCCAGCATTTT CASTTKETGTGRQPQHF
TRBJ2-7 NA TRBV12-3/TRBV12-4 NA TGTGCCAGCAGTTGGGGGACATTACCCGAGCAGTACTTC CASSWGTLPEQYF
TRBJ1-5 NA TRBV20-1 NA TGCAGTGCTGCCCAGGGTGATGGCAATCAGCCCCAGCATTTT CSAAQGDGNQPQHF
TRBJ2-1 NA TRBV12-3/TRBV12-4 NA TGTGCCAGCAGTTTACCCCTCCTGACAGGTAATCCCAGAGGTGAGCAGTTCTTC CASSLPLLTGNPRGEQFF
TRBJ2-1 TRBD2 TRBV25-1 NA TGTGCCAGCAGTGAATCGAGACGGGGGGGCCACAATGAGCAGTTCTTC CASSESRRGGHNEQFF
TRBJ1-2 TRBD1 TRBV29-1 NA TGCAGCGTTGGGAGACAGGGGATAGACTATGGCTACACCTTC CSVGRQGIDYGYTF
TRBJ2-6 TRBD2 TRBV25-1 NA TGTGCCAGCAGCTGGGGGGGGACTGGGGCCAACGTCCTGACTTTC CASSWGGTGANVLTF
TRBJ2-3 NA TRBV9 NA TGTGCCAGCAGCCCAAAGTCCCCCAGGAGCACAGATACGCAGTATTTT CASSPKSPRSTDTQYF
TRBJ1-1 TRBD1 TRBV14 NA TGTGCCAGCAGCCCCCGAGTCCCGAACGGGCAGGGGGCTATCGAAGCTTTCTTT CASSPRVPNGQGAIEAFF
TRBJ1-5 NA TRBV20-1 NA TGCAGTGCTAGAGTCCGGGATTATAGCAATCAGCCCCAGCATTTT CSARVRDYSNQPQHF
TRBJ2-5 TRBD2 TRBV5-8 NA TGTGCCAGCAGCTCAATCCCGGGGGGAGAGACCCAGTACTTC CASSSIPGGETQYF
TRBJ1-1 TRBD1 TRBV6-5 NA TGTGCCAGCAGGGTACCTCGACAGGGAGCCCTGTTGAACACTGAAGCTTTCTTT CASRVPRQGALLNTEAFF
TRBJ2-7 TRBD1 TRBV4-1 NA TGCGCCAGCAGCCGGGGACAGGCCCCTTACGAGCAGTACTTC CASSRGQAPYEQYF
TRBJ2-3 NA TRBV9 NA TGTGCCAGCAGCGTAGGATTTAGCACAGATACGCAGTATTTT CASSVGFSTDTQYF
TRBJ2-7 TRBD1 TRBV5-6 NA TGTGCCAGCAGCTTCGGACAGGGGGACGAGCAGTACTTC CASSFGQGDEQYF
TRBJ1-2 NA TRBV9 once TGTGCCAGCCTGGTGGGGAGGTATGGCTACACCTTC CASLVGRYGYTF
TRBJ1-1 NA TRBV19 NA TGTGCCAGTAGTAACATAGTCGGACTGAACACTGAAGCTTTCTTT CASSNIVGLNTEAFF
TRBJ1-1 NA TRBV7-9 NA TGTGCCAGCAGCCCCGGTGGGGGCACTGAAGCTTTCTTT CASSPGGGTEAFF
TRBJ2-1 TRBD2 TRBV20-1 NA TGCAGTGCTAGATCCCCGGGGGGCAATGAGCAGTTCTTC CSARSPGGNEQFF
TRBJ1-2 NA TRBV29-1 NA TGCAGCGTTATAGGGGGGATGCATGGCTACACCTTC CSVIGGMHGYTF